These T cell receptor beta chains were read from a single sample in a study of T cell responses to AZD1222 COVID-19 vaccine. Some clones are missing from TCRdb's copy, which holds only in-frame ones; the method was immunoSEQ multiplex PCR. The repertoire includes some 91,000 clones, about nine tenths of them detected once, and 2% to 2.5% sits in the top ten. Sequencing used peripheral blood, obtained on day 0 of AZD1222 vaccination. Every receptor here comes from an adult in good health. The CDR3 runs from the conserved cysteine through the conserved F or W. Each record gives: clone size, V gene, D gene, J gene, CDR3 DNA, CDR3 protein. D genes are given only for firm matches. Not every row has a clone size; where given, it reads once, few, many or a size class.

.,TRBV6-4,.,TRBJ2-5,TGTGCCAGCAGTGACGGTTCTGGAGAGACCCAGTACTTC,CASSDGSGETQYF
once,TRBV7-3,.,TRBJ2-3,TGTGCCAGCAGCTACGGGAGATCCCCTTTGGATACGCAGTATTTT,CASSYGRSPLDTQYF
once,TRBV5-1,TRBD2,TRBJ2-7,TGCGCCAGCAGCTCCCCTACGAAACGACTAGCGGGAGCGTACGAGCAGTACTTC,CASSSPTKRLAGAYEQYF
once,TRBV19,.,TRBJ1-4,TGTGCCAGTAGTATAATCGAGGGGGGAAAGGGAAAACTGTTTTTT,CASSIIEGGKGKLFF
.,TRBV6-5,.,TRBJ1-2,TGTGCCAGCAGTAGGGACGGGGGTGTGAATGGCTACACCTTC,CASSRDGGVNGYTF
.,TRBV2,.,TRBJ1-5,TGTGCCAGCAGTGAACATGGGGGGGCTAGTCAGCCCCAGCATTTT,CASSEHGGASQPQHF
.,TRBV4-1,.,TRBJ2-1,TGCGCCAGCAGCCAAGGGGAAATTTCCTACAATGAGCAGTTCTTC,CASSQGEISYNEQFF
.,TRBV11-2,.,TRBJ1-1,TGTGCCAGCAGCACAAGGACCGTGAACACTGAAGCTTTCTTT,CASSTRTVNTEAFF
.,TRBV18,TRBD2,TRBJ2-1,TGTGCCAGCTCACCGATAGCGGGCCCCAATGAGCAGTTCTTC,CASSPIAGPNEQFF
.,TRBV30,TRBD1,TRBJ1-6,TGTGCCTGGAGTGCTAACCGGGACAGGGGGATTGATAATTCACCCCTCCACTTT,CAWSANRDRGIDNSPLHF
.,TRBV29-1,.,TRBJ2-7,TGCAGCGTTTCAAGGGCCTACGAGCAGTACTTC,CSVSRAYEQYF
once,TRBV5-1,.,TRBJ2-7,TGCGCCAGCAGCTCTCCAGGGTCGGGGAGACTCCGCGAGCAGTACTTC,CASSSPGSGRLREQYF
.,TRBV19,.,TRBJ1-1,TGTGCCAGTAGTACCGATCTACAGGGCTCAAGAGCTAACACTGAAGCTTTCTTT,CASSTDLQGSRANTEAFF
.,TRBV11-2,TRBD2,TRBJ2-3,TGTGCCAGCAGCTTAGAACTAGCGTGGGATACGCAGTATTTT,CASSLELAWDTQYF
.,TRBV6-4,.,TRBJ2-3,TGTGCCAGCAGTGACTTTAGTGGCGGTGGCACAGATACGCAGTATTTT,CASSDFSGGGTDTQYF
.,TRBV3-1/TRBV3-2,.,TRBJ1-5,TGTGCCAGCAGCCAAGATTCCAGGGATAATCAGCCCCAGCATTTT,CASSQDSRDNQPQHF
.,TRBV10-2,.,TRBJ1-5,TGCGCCAGCAGTGTTGGTAGCAATCAGCCCCAGCATTTT,CASSVGSNQPQHF
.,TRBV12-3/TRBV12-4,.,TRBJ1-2,TGTGCCAGCAGTTTCCTCGCCGGTGGCTACACCTTC,CASSFLAGGYTF
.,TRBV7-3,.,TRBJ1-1,TGTGCCAGCAGCTTAACGACCGACAGAAAGAACACTGAAGCTTTCTTT,CASSLTTDRKNTEAFF
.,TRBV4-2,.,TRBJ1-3,TGTGCCAGCACCCTCGGGGGATCTGGAAACACCATATATTTT,CASTLGGSGNTIYF
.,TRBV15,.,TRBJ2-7,TGTGCCACCAGCAGGGGGGAAGTTCTCTACGAGCAGTACTTC,CATSRGEVLYEQYF
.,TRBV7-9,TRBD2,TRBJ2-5,TGTGCCAGCAGCCTCGGACTAGCGGGAGGGAGCTTGCAAGAGACCCAGTACTTC,CASSLGLAGGSLQETQYF
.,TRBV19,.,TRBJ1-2,TGTGCCAGTACCCTCGGACATCCTAACTATGGCTACACCTTC,CASTLGHPNYGYTF
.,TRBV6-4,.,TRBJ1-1,TGTGCCAGCAGTGACTCCCGGGGCACTGAAGCTTTCTTT,CASSDSRGTEAFF
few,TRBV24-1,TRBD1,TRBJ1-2,TGTGCCACCAGTGATCGAACCAGGGGTCAACCGGGACAGGACGCGAACTATGGCTACACCTTC,CATSDRTRGQPGQDANYGYTF
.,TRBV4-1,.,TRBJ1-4,TGCGCCAGCAGCCAAGATTCTGGGACCGCGAAAAAACTGTTTTTT,CASSQDSGTAKKLFF
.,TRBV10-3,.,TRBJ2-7,TGTGCGACACGAGATTCCTACGAGCAGTACTTC,CATRDSYEQYF
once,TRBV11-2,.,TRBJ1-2,TGTGCCAGCAGCTTAGACCCCGTCGTAGGTGATGGCTACACCTTC,CASSLDPVVGDGYTF
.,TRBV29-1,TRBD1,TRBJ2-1,TGCAGCGCACAACGGGACAGGATCTACAATGAGCAGTTCTTC,CSAQRDRIYNEQFF
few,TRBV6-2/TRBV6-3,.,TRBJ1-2,TGTGCCAGCAGTTACAGGGACTACTATGGCTACACCTTC,CASSYRDYYGYTF
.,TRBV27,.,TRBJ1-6,TGTGCCAGCAGACCACAGGGCTCCTATAATTCACCCCTCCACTTT,CASRPQGSYNSPLHF
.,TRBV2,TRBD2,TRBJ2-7,TGTGCCAGCTCCGGGACTAGCGGATCCTACGAGCAGTACTTC,CASSGTSGSYEQYF
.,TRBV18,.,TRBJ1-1,TGTGCCAGCTCACCAGCGTTGAAACAGAACACTGAAGCTTTCTTT,CASSPALKQNTEAFF